This TCR beta chain stems from a study of blood T cell repertoires in COVID-19. Study at large: Donors in the United States, Italy and Spain gave samples during acute or convalescent COVID-19. The analysed material was cDNA or gDNA that came from T cells, B-cell-depleted T cells, or PBMCs.

The CDR3 runs to 13 residues. Germline V gene sequence: CDR1 LNHDA, CDR2 SQIVND (reference sequence). V was cut by 3 bases and J by 1 base, with 6 bases left in between. Original analysis: Using reference gene primer amplification, nucleated cell counts were estimated. The method was immunoSEQ multiplex PCR; TCRdb's version includes in-frame clones alone and lacks a portion of them. The V and J calls and clone size come from that table; D and trimming were worked out from the DNA. The data contain 200,000 to 300,000 clones, more than 75% of them singletons. The origin of this receptor is a young woman who had recovered from COVID-19. Sequencing was performed on peripheral blood. The V gene is TRBV19, the J gene TRBJ1-1; possibly TRBD1 for D (5 bases). In DNA, the CDR3 is TGTGCCAGTAGTATGGGGGGGAACACTGAAGCTTTCTTT. It specifies CASSMGGNTEAFF.